This note documents a single T cell receptor beta chain sequence. Which antigen it targets is not known. Base qualities are not at hand, and no much larger clone is one base apart. The ViraFEST assay stimulated PBMC with viral peptide pools and then used TCR sequencing to identify antigen-specific CD4+ T cell clonotypes by expansion. After around eleven days of culture, CD4+ T cells were isolated with the EasySep CD4+ T cell isolation kit. Participants received two doses of either the BNT162b2 or the mRNA-1273 mRNA SARS-CoV-2 vaccine. Healthy vaccine recipients had no prior SARS-CoV-2 infection, confirmed by negative nucleocapsid antibodies before and after vaccination. Around 2 million PBMC per well were cultured in IMDM with about 4.6% human AB serum, about 9.4 IU/ml IL-2 and gentamicin, plus 10 ug/ml peptides. On days 3 and 7, half of the culture medium was replaced with fresh IL-2-containing medium. Unless noted otherwise, every peptide stimulation condition was grown in triplicate wells. PBMC were separated from whole blood using Ficoll-Paque Plus gradient centrifugation and were then either cryopreserved at -140C or used fresh. The overlapping peptide pools covered the spike proteins of SARS-CoV-2 as well as those of the common cold coronaviruses HCoV-NL63, HCoV-OC43 and HCoV-229E. The QIAamp micro DNA kit was used to extract genomic DNA from the cultured CD4+ T cells.

This sample was included in a study of vaccination effects on CD4 cells after COVID-19 (dated by TCRdb to 2022 to 2024). Study-wide context: Post-vaccine samples across the study were collected a median of 72 days after the second dose, with a range of 14 to 241. In the study, cultures from other donors were sequenced using the Oncomine TCR Beta short-read assay on an Illumina iSeq 100. The full study included some eleven COVID-19 convalescent patients and several SARS-CoV-2-naive healthy vaccine recipients. SARS-CoV-2 spike-specific CD4+ TCR repertoires were compared before and after mRNA vaccination in COVID-19 convalescent patients and in infection-naive vaccine recipients.

Library construction relied on the immunoSEQ multiplex PCR assay. DNA from the cultured, isolated CD4+ T cells was subjected to TCR beta CDR3 sequencing. The original pipeline was this. The analysis removed non-productive TCR sequences, trimmed reads to the CDR3 region, and retained only CDR3s that were 7 or more amino acids long. Antigen-specific clonotypes were identified with the MANAFEST web app by comparing expansion in peptide wells against reference cultures. To be called positive, a clone needed expansion at FDR<0.05 compared with the reference and with all other wells, an odds ratio greater than 5, and a frequency greater than 0.1% in two replicate wells. Cross-reactive clonotypes were defined as significantly expanded in SARS-CoV-2 spike wells and in at least one common cold coronavirus spike condition. Using the stringdist R package, CDR3 similarity was measured by Levenshtein distance, and unrooted trees were constructed with ape in R 3.6.1. TCRdb obtained this table from immuneACCESS and retained in-frame rearrangements with V and J assigned. These tables miss some clones; where compared with another copy, unresolved V genes account for less than half of the shortfall, and the remainder is unexplained. From that table come the V and J calls and clone size; the DNA was used to work out D and trimming. Counted in this sample were around 32,000 clones; about 66% of them appeared once. The ten biggest clones cover approximately 8.9% of the sample.

The investigation overall reported the following: In healthy vaccine recipients, vaccine-induced clones were almost all SARS-CoV-2 mono-reactive, with only 1 of 255 cross-reactive with common cold coronaviruses. The study was limited by a small number of convalescent patients, and early post-infection timepoints were lacking. At late post-vaccination timepoints, both infection-induced and vaccine-induced clones showed marked clonal contraction, consistent with waning T cell responses.

This TCR was recovered from a human donor who received a COVID-19 vaccine. This sample comprised CD4+ T cells from PBMCs cultured with SARS-CoV-2 spike peptides, obtained after COVID-19 vaccination. The sample's cell subset or site, from its label and the paper: SARS-CoV-2 spike overlapping peptide pool stimulation.

The sequence in DNA is TGCGCCAGCAGCGAGGACACTGAAGCTTTCTTT. The encoded protein is CASSEDTEAFF. This chain is built from TRBV5-1 and TRBJ1-1, with the D gene uncertain. Cut back by 4 bases and 3 bases, the V and J ends lie 4 bases apart. Counted from cysteine to phenylalanine, this CDR3 has 11 amino acids. CDR3 DNA is the only sequence kept; it has 33 bases, read in frame from the first base. The germline V gene encodes CDR1 SGHRS and CDR2 YFSETQ.